This T cell receptor beta chain stems from a study of blood T cell repertoires in COVID-19. Patients from Seattle were sampled longitudinally, starting during active infection. The germline V gene has CDR1 LNHDA and CDR2 SQIVND (reference sequence). Trimming shortened V by 3 bases and J by 12 bases, and 11 bases separated the two germline ends. This CDR3 region has 11 residues. TCRdb keeps only in-frame clones here, not all; method: immunoSEQ multiplex PCR. The table lists around 270,000 clones, approximately 92% of them singletons, with roughly 2.7% in the top ten. The TCR was taken from a person aged 18 to 35 with COVID-19, enrolled during active disease. The chain has TRBV19 and TRBJ1-2, with a weak D call TRBD1 (5 bases). Input material: peripheral blood. The CDR3 is CASSIGGEHTF. The CDR3 DNA reads TGTGCCAGTAGTATCGGGGGGGAACACACCTTC.